The T cell receptor (beta chain) described here comes from a study of blood T cell repertoires in COVID-19 (dated by TCRdb to about 2020). General notes on the study: Samples covering the acute and convalescent phases of COVID-19 were provided by collaborators in the United States, Italy and Spain. The material from the prospective study consisted of cDNA or gDNA derived from T cells, B-cell-depleted T cells, or PBMCs. Subjects who had been exposed to COVID-19, were actively infected with it, or had recovered from it provided the deeply sampled blood TCRbeta repertoires that made up the dataset. The repertoires were released in a freely available public database intended as a resource for research on the immune response to SARS-CoV-2. Samples came from the ongoing ImmuneRACE study (first 160 participants) plus 1,254 subjects from 6 global collaborators. Sample metadata almost always included a de-identified subject ID, COVID-19 status, age in years and sex. Where available, HLA class I and class II types were obtained from metadata supplied by the sample provider rather than from assay-based typing. Broader findings and caveats from the paper: The amount of clinical and demographic metadata varied by source and participant and was provided uncurated.

In the prospective study, participants were about 18 to 100 years old, resided in approximately 22 geographic areas of the United States, and were enrolled through a virtual design. In the prospective study, participants were assigned to cohorts based on the clinical history participants reported in a screening survey and a study questionnaire. ImmuneRACE Cohort 3 recovered participants were defined by two consecutive negative NP/OP PCR tests, healthcare professional clearance, or symptom resolution. Mobile phlebotomists in the prospective study collected whole blood, serum and a nasopharyngeal or oropharyngeal swab from every participant. Additional blood draws and questionnaires over an approximately two-month period could optionally be provided by prospective study participants. Prospective study blood samples were shipped either frozen or at room temperature before DNA extraction. According to the germline V gene, CDR1 reads MNHEY and CDR2 reads SVGEGT. V was cut back by 2 bases and J by 9 bases, leaving a gap of 13 bases between them. Reading from cysteine to phenylalanine, the CDR3 counts 14 amino acids. The read is trimmed to its CDR3 DNA, 42 bases read in frame from base 1.

TCRbeta CDR3 regions were amplified from genomic DNA using the immunoSEQ Assay, a bias-controlled multiplex PCR. Concerning the study's data processing: Within the assay, amplification of reference gene primers was used to estimate how many nucleated cells each sample contained. Sequence reads were collapsed and filtered to measure the absolute abundance of every unique TCRbeta CDR3 rearrangement. For each sample, productive Simpson clonality was calculated as the square root of Simpson's diversity index over productive rearrangements. The clones in this table, taken by TCRdb from immuneACCESS, are in-frame only. Not every clone is retained; where verified, under half of the shortfall comes from an unresolved V gene, and the cause of the rest is unknown. The V and J calls and clone size are taken from that table; D and trimming were inferred from the DNA. The sample profile shows around 310,000 clones; roughly 89% of them were found once. Roughly a tenth of the sample rests with the top ten.

As to this clone: Its antigen remains undetermined. Base qualities are missing; no much larger clone stands one base away.

The sequencing sample was made of PBMCs or T cells enriched from blood (not recorded which). Rearrangement joined TRBV6-2 or TRBV6-3 to TRBJ2-2; TRBD2 is possibly the D segment (5 matching bases). The TCR comes from a woman younger than 45 who had recovered from COVID-19. This receptor has the CDR3 CASSYRLGSRELFF. The nucleotide sequence reads as follows: TGTGCCAGCAGTTACCGCCTGGGGAGCAGGGAGCTGTTTTTT.